This T cell receptor (beta chain) was sequenced for a study of glioma-infiltrating T cells after dendritic cell vaccination. Assay: immunoSEQ multiplex PCR; the TCRdb copy retains only in-frame clones and omits some. The sample includes more than 95,000 clones, around 91% seen only once; the top ten take 2.5% to 3.5%. Notes on the study in general: No direct clonality-survival link was found; a diverse polyclonal response may matter.

The sample's time point: after dendritic cell vaccination, including at tumor progression/relapse. Details on this clone: Its antigen is currently unknown.

Sequenced material: blood, taken after dendritic cell vaccination. The receptor comes from a human donor with glioblastoma.

The DNA of the CDR3 is TGTGCCAGCAGTGAATCCGGGAGGTATGGCTACACCTTC. This encodes CASSESGRYGYTF. J is TRBJ1-2 and V is TRBV25-1; D gene uncertain. Germline V lookup: CDR1 MGHDK, CDR2 SYGVNS. This CDR3 is 13 amino acids long. Trimming shortened V by 1 base and J by 5 bases, and 8 bases separated the two germline ends.